The clone carrying this TCR beta chain was seen repeatedly, ten times or more. The data were taken from a study of beta chain features in type 1 diabetes. TCRB transcripts that were expressed got sequenced, as all of the isolated RNA had been reverse transcribed. The repertoire was sequenced with immunoSEQ multiplex PCR; TCRdb's copy has only in-frame clones and lacks some. The sample lists under 250,000 clones, roughly an eighth occurring once. Looked up from germline, CDR1 is SQVTM and CDR2 is ANQGSEA. This CDR3 spans 13 amino acids. V dropped 7 bases and J dropped 2 bases, with 14 bases sitting between them.

The TCR originated in a woman aged 35 to 49 in good health. Sequenced input: naive CD4+ T cells from blood. This chain uses TRBV29-1 with TRBJ2-5; D perhaps matches TRBD2 (6 bases). DNA of the CDR3: TGCAGCGCCCTTGGGACTCGACAAGAGACCCAGTACTTC. Its translation: CSALGTRQETQYF.